This T cell receptor (beta chain) was captured by sequencing in a study of blood T cell repertoires in COVID-19. Whole-study context: PBMCs, B-cell-depleted T cells, or T cells were the source of the cDNA or gDNA that made up the material.

Produced via immunoSEQ multiplex PCR; TCRdb's table is partial and in-frame only. This sample yields approximately 160,000 clones, of which roughly 80% are seen a single time; about 3% belongs to the top ten. This clone was picked up a small number of times. The length of the CDR3 is 15 residues. Trimming shortened V by 2 bases and J by 3 bases, and 13 bases separated the two germline ends. Looked up from germline, CDR1 is MNHEY and CDR2 is SMNVEV (reference sequence). This clonotype originated in a man between 65 and 79 years old with acute or convalescent COVID-19. Sample: peripheral blood. V is TRBV27 and J is TRBJ1-2; tentatively, D is TRBD1 (6 bases). In nucleotides, the CDR3 is TGTGCCAGCAGTTTAAGGGGGATCAACGACTATGGCTACACCTTC. Translated: CASSLRGINDYGYTF.